This TCR beta chain stems from a study of vaccination and CD4 T cells after COVID-19. CDR1 and CDR2 (germline): SEHNR, FQNEAQ (reference sequence). CDR3 length equals 11 residues. V gave up 6 bases and J gave up 5 bases, with 8 bases separating them. This clonotype was recorded a few times. Its matching antigen is unknown. Once obtained from cultured CD4+ T cells, the DNA was sequenced using the Oncomine TCR Beta short-read assay. One entry per CDR3 protein, called by TCRdb with MiXCR from the PCR reads. This sample has fewer than 10,000 distinct CDR3 sequences; approximately 40% occur once, and the top ten carry roughly 20%. Documented treatment: roughly 11-day PBMC culture with coronavirus spike peptide pools or control peptides (ViraFEST assay). CD4+ T lymphocytes from the unexposed donor were collected before the COVID-19 pandemic (2011-2018).

This sequence originates from a human donor in good health. The sequenced material came from CD4+ T cells from blood, cultured in vitro. V gene TRBV7-9 combines with J gene TRBJ2-7; D unclear. In nucleotides, the CDR3 is TGTGCCAGCAGTTCCGCACACGAGCAGTACTTC. This codes for CASSSAHEQYF.